Sequencing of this TCR beta chain was carried out in a study of cytomegalovirus exposure and HLA in healthy donors. The CDR3 is made up of 12 amino acids. Looked up from germline, CDR1 is KGHSH and CDR2 is LQKENI. Deletions cut 5 bases from V and 6 bases from J, with 10 bases between. Worth noting for this clone: Its specificity is unknown.

Though nominally healthy at sampling, donors likely had unrecorded immune exposures. Points from the study as a whole: According to reports, the classifier identified cytomegalovirus status with high specificity and sensitivity. According to an earlier analysis, most TCR beta V segments yielded productive rearrangements about 87% or about 30% of the time. Follow-up analysis found HLA locus-dependent TCR association rates, highest for DRB1 and lowest for HLA-C.

The primer mix had 60 Vbeta and 13 Jbeta primers. TCRdb's copy holds only in-frame clones and misses some; the assay was immunoSEQ multiplex PCR. Found here are around 150,000 clones, about four fifths of them singletons; the top ten hold 4.1%. The clonotype was recovered from a man in his fifties or sixties in good health and CMV-seropositive. J is TRBJ1-2 and V is TRBV18, with D possibly TRBD1 on 6 matching bases. The sample was PBMCs. DNA for the CDR3: TGTGCCAGCTCAGCACAGGGAGATGGCTACACCTTC. Its translation: CASSAQGDGYTF.